The entry that follows covers one T cell receptor beta chain sequence. Its antigen is not known. The PCR had 60 Vbeta and 13 Jbeta primers. Clones were read by immunoSEQ multiplex PCR, and TCRdb kept only the in-frame ones, dropping some. Its table records about 53,000 clones. This specimen belongs to a study of cytomegalovirus exposure and HLA in healthy donors. About the study: Findings of an earlier analysis included roughly 110 million unique TCR beta sequences from some 180 million T cells. Study-level results: Exclusion applied to some V segments, including TRBV6-2 and TRBV6-3, as they were indistinguishable. Immune exposure data for these donors was limited to CMV serostatus.

There are 16 residues in the CDR3. Germline V lookup: CDR1 LNHDA, CDR2 SQIVND (reference sequence). V lost 6 bases, J lost 5 bases, and 22 bases lay in between. V and J are TRBV19 and TRBJ1-1; TRBD1 is a possible D gene (6 bases). The sequencing input was PBMCs. The TCR sequence derives from a man aged 18 to 29 in good health and CMV-seropositive. This chain's CDR3 is CASSPSGGGGGTEAFF. CDR3 sequence (DNA): TGTGCCAGTAGCCCATCGGGGGGTGGAGGGGGGACTGAAGCTTTCTTT.